This T cell receptor beta chain was obtained from a study of blood T cell repertoires in COVID-19. The CDR3 is 18 amino acids. V dropped 6 bases and J dropped 5; count of bases not matched to a gene: 15. The germline CDR1 and CDR2 sequences are MDHEN and SYDVKM. The assay was immunoSEQ multiplex PCR, and TCRdb's table has in-frame clones only and misses some. The data contain about 190,000 clones, 90% of them seen just once; the ten biggest clones take up 0.5% to 0.55%. The chain links TRBV28 to TRBJ1-6, with TRBD1 matching 8 bases. The source material was peripheral blood. The receptor's source is a man in his fifties or sixties with acute or convalescent COVID-19. In DNA form, the CDR3 reads TGTGCCAGCAGGCTCACAGGGGGTGCCAGGGAAGATAATTCACCCCTCCACTTT. Translated, it gives CASRLTGGAREDNSPLHF.